Relative to its sample, the clone carrying this TCR beta chain is medium-sized. Antigen specificity is unknown. The sample comes from a study of cytomegalovirus exposure and HLA in healthy donors. It was with 60 Vbeta and 13 Jbeta primers that the PCR ran. The protocol was immunoSEQ multiplex PCR, while the TCRdb copy is restricted to in-frame clones and leaves out a portion. The sample has around 150,000 clones; 70% to 80% are singletons. V was cut by 7 bases and J by 8 bases, with 18 bases left in between. Germline CDR1 MNHEY, CDR2 SMNVEV (reference sequence). This CDR3 spans 14 amino acids. The study's findings and limits: As a later analysis showed, a missense DCLRE1C variant was linked to trimming of TCR beta V- and J-genes.

This sequence joins TRBV27 and TRBJ1-5, with a possible D match to TRBD1 (6 bases). The TCR comes from a human donor in good health. The sample taken for sequencing was PBMCs. The CDR3 DNA reads as TGTGCCAGCACCCCTTCCACAGGGTACGAGCCCCAGCATTTT. Amino acids: CASTPSTGYEPQHF.